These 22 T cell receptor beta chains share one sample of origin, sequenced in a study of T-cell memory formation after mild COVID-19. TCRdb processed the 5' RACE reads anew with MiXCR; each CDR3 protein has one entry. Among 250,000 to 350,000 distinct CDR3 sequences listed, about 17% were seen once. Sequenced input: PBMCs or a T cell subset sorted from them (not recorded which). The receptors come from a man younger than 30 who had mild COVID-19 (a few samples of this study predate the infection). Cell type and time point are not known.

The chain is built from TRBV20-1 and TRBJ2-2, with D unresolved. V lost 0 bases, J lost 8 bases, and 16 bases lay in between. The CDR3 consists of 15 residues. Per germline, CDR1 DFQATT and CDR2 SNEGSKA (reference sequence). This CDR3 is CSAREAGGRLGELFF. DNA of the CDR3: TGCAGTGCTAGAGAGGCAGGTGGCAGGCTAGGGGAGCTGTTTTTT.

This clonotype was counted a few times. The CDR3 bases are TGCGCCAGCAGCTTGGAGGTGACAGGGAATGGTTATGAGCAGTTCTTC. Its translation is CASSLEVTGNGYEQFF. The chain is built from TRBV5-1 and TRBJ2-1, with 7 positions matching TRBD1. CDR3 length: 16 amino acids. Germline V gene data show CDR1 as SGHRS and CDR2 as YFSETQ. Losses at the gene ends were 0 bases for V and 8 bases for J; bases not matched to a gene: 11.

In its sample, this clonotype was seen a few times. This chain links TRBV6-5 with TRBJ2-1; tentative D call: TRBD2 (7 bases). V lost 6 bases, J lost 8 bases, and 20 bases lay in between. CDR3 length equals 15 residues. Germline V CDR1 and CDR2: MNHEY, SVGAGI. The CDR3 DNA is TGTGCCAGCAGACTCCGAGGGGGGGCTATGGATGAGCAGTTCTTC. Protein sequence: CASRLRGGAMDEQFF.

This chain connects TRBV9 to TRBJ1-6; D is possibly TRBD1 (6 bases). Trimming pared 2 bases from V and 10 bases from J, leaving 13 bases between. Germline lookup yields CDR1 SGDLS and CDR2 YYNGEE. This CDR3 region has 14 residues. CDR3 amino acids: CASSVWGLGSPLHF. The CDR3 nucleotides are TGTGCCAGCAGCGTGTGGGGGCTAGGCTCACCCCTCCACTTT.

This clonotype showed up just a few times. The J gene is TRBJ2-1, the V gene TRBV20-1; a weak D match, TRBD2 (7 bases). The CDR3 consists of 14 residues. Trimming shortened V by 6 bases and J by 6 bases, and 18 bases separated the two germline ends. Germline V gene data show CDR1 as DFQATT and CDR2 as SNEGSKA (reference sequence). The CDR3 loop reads CSATKGGGLNEQFF. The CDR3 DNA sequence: TGCAGTGCCACCAAGGGGGGGGGCCTCAATGAGCAGTTCTTC.

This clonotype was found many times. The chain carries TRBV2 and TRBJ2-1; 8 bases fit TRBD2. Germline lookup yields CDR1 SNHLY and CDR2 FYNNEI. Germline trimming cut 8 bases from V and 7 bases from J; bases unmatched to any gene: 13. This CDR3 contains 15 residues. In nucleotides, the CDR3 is TGTGCCAGCTTTGACGGGACTAGAATGGCTAATGAGCAGTTCTTC. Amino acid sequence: CASFDGTRMANEQFF.

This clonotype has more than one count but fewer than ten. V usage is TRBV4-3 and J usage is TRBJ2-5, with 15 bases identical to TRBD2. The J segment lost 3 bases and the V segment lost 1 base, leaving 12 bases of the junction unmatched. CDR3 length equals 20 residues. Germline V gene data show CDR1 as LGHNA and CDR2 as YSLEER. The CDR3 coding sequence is TGCGCCAGCAGCCAAGTTCCACCGGGACTAGCGGGGGGTCCCGAAGAGACCCAGTACTTC. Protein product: CASSQVPPGLAGGPEETQYF.

The CDR3 coding sequence is TGTGCCAGCAGCTTAGAGGTAGCGGGCACCGGGGAGCTGTTTTTT. Translating gives CASSLEVAGTGELFF. The chain couples TRBV7-2 to TRBJ2-2; 7 bases are a match to TRBD2. Losses at the gene ends were 1 base for V and 4 bases for J; bases not matched to a gene: 3. The CDR3 is 15 residues long. Germline V CDR1 and CDR2: SGHTA, FQGNSA.

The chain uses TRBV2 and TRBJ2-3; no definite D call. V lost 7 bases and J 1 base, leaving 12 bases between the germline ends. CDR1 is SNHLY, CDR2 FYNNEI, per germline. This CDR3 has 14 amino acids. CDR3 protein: CASTTPTRTDTQYF. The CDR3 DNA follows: TGTGCCAGCACTACACCCACTCGCACAGATACGCAGTATTTT.

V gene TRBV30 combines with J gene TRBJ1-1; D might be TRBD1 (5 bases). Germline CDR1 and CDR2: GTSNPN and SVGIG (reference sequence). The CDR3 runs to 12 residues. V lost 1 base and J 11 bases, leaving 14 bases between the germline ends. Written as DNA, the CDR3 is TGTGCCTGGAGTGGCGTGACAGTGGGCGCTTTCTTT. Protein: CAWSGVTVGAFF.

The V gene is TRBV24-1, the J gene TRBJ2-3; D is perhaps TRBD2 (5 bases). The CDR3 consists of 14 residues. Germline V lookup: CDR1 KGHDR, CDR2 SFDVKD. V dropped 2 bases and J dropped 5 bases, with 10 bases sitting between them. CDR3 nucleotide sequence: TGTGCCACCAGTGATTCAGGAGGACGAGATACGCAGTATTTT. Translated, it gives CATSDSGGRDTQYF.

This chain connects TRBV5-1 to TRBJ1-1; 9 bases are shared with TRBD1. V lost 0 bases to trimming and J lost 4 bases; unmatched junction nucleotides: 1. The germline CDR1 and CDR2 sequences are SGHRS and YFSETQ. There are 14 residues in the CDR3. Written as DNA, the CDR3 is TGCGCCAGCAGCTTGGGACAGGGGGTCACTGAAGCTTTCTTT. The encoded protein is CASSLGQGVTEAFF.

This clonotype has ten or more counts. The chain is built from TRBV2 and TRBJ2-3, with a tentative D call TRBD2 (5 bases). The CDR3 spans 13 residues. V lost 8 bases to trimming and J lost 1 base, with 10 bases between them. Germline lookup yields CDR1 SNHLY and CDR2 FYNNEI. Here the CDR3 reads CASSYSGTDTQYF. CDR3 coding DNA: TGTGCCAGCTCATATAGCGGCACAGATACGCAGTATTTT. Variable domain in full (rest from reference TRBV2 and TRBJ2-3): EPEVTQTPSHQVTQMGQEVILRCVPISNHLYFYWYRQILGQKVEFLVSFYNNEISEKSEIFDDQFSVERPDGSNFTLKIRSTKLEDSAMYFCASSYSGTDTQYFGPGTRLTVL.

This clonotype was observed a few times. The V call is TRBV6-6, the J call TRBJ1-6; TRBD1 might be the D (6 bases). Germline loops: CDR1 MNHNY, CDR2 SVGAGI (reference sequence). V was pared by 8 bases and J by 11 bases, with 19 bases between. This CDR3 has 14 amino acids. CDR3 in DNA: TGTGCCAGCGTACAGGGTTACAGTTGGCCACCCCTCCACTTT. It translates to CASVQGYSWPPLHF.

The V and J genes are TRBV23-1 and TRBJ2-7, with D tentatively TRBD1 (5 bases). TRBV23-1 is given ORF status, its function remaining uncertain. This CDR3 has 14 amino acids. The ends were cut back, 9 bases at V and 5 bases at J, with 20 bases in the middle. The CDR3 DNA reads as TGCGCCAGTAAGGGGCCCGTAAAAATCCACGAGCAGTACTTC. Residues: CASKGPVKIHEQYF.

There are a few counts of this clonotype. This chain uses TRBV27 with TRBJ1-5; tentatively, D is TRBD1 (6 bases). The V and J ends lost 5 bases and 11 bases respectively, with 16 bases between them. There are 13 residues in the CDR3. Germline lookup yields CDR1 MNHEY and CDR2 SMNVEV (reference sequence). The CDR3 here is CASSRTVLEAQHF. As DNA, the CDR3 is TGTGCCAGCAGTAGGACAGTCCTGGAAGCCCAGCATTTT.

In DNA, the CDR3 is TGTGCCAGCAGGAAGGGGGGGTACGAGCAGTACTTC. Amino acids: CASRKGGYEQYF. The gene calls are TRBV7-9 and TRBJ2-7, with a tentative D call TRBD2 (7 bases). Germline V gene lookup returns CDR1 SEHNR and CDR2 FQNEAQ (reference sequence). The CDR3 sequence is 12 residues long. Trimming pared 6 bases from V and 4 bases from J, leaving 10 bases between.

DNA of the CDR3: TGTGCCAGCAGTTTAGAAGTCCAATTTCATCAGCCCCAGCATTTT. Translating it yields CASSLEVQFHQPQHF. The chain uses TRBV12-3 or TRBV12-4 and TRBJ1-5; D is unclear. Trimming removed 1 base at V and 5 bases at J, with 12 bases between. The length of the CDR3 is 15 residues.

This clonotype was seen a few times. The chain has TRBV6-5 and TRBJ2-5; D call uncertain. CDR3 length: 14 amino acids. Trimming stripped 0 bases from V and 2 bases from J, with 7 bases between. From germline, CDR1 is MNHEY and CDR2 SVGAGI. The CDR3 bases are TGTGCCAGCAGTTACTCTCGGAATCAAGAGACCCAGTACTTC. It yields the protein CASSYSRNQETQYF.

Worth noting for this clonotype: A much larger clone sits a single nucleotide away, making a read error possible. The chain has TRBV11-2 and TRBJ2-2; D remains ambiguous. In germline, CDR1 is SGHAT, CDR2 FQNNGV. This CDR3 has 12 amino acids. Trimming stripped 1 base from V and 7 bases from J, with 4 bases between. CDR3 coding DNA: TGTGCCAGCAGCTTAGTGTTCGGGGAGCTGTTTTTT. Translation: CASSLVFGELFF.

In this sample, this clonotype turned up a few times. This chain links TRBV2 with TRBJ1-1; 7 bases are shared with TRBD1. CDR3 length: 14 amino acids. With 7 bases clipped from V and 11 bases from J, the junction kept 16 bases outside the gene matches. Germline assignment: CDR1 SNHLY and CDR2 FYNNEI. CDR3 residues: CASKLQGPPAGAFF. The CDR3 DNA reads TGTGCCAGCAAATTACAGGGGCCGCCCGCGGGGGCTTTCTTT.

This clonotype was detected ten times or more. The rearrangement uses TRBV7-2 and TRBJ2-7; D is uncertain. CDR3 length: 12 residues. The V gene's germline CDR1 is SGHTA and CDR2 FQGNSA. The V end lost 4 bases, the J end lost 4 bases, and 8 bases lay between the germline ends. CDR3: CASSSSNYEQYF. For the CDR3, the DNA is TGTGCCAGCAGCTCATCTAATTACGAGCAGTACTTC. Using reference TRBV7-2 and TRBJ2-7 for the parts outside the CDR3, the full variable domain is GAGVSQSPSNKVTEKGKDVELRCDPISGHTALYWYRQSLGQGLEFLIYFQGNSAPDKSGLPSDRFSAERTGGSVSTLTIQRTQQEDSAVYLCASSSSNYEQYFGPGTRLTVT.